This entry concerns a single T cell receptor (beta chain). Original processing methods: Reference gene primer amplification gave nucleated cell count estimates. Clones were sequenced by immunoSEQ multiplex PCR, and TCRdb holds only the in-frame ones, with some missing. V and J calls and clone size are copied from that table; D and trimming were computed from the DNA. Among 110,000 to 150,000 clones listed, 82% were seen once. This sample is drawn from a study of blood T cell repertoires in COVID-19. Study-level background: COVID-19 samples from acute and convalescent phases originated in the United States, Italy and Spain. In each case, the material was cDNA or gDNA derived from T cells, B-cell-depleted T cells, or PBMCs.

Trimming removed 2 bases from V and 7 bases from J, with 12 bases in between. From germline, CDR1 is LGHDT and CDR2 YNNKEL (reference sequence). CDR3 length: 14 residues. The TCR was taken from a woman aged 80 or older with acute or convalescent COVID-19. Sequenced sample: peripheral blood. The genes are TRBV3-1 (or the pseudogene TRBV3-2) and TRBJ2-1, with D possibly TRBD1 on 6 matching bases. This CDR3 is CASSQLGHPNEQFF. In nucleotides, the CDR3 is TGTGCCAGCAGCCAACTGGGACACCCTAATGAGCAGTTCTTC.